This is a list of T cell receptor beta chains from one sample in a study of blood T cell repertoires in COVID-19. Clones were sequenced by immunoSEQ multiplex PCR, and TCRdb holds only the in-frame ones, with some missing. The top ten hold 28% of the sample, which has about 54,000 clones, 70% to 90% seen once. The sequenced sample was peripheral blood. These TCRs come from a human donor in a cohort sampled during active COVID-19. Both conserved end residues are part of each CDR3. The D gene is left open where the match is weak. Not all rows give a size; the values are once, few, many and, for expanded clones, a class.

CDR3 DNA,CDR3 protein,clone size,V gene,J gene,D gene
TGTGCCAGCAGTGCGAAACTGGAGATAGAAGCTTTCTTT,CASSAKLEIEAFF,.,TRBV2,TRBJ1-1,.
TGTGCCAGCAGCTTAGTCGCCGGGACAGGGCACTACGAGCAGTACTTC,CASSLVAGTGHYEQYF,.,TRBV7-6,TRBJ2-7,TRBD1
TGCAGTGCTAGTGGACAGAGGCCCGGGGAGCTGTTTTTT,CSASGQRPGELFF,.,TRBV20-1,TRBJ2-2,.
TGCAGCGTTGATGCCCGGGGGACTGAAGCTTTCTTT,CSVDARGTEAFF,.,TRBV29-1,TRBJ1-1,.
TGTGCCAGCAGTTCGCAGGGGGCAAATAATTCACCCCTCCACTTT,CASSSQGANNSPLHF,.,TRBV6-6,TRBJ1-6,TRBD1
TGTGCCAGCAGCTTAATGACAGGGCAGGGATCACCCCTCCACTTT,CASSLMTGQGSPLHF,.,TRBV11-2,TRBJ1-6,TRBD1
TGTGCCAGTAGTTTTTCAATAGTTTTTCTAGCGGGGGGGCAGTTCTTC,CASSFSIVFLAGGQFF,.,TRBV19,TRBJ2-1,TRBD2
TGCGCCAGCAGCTTAGGAGGGGAATACGGCTACACCTTC,CASSLGGEYGYTF,.,TRBV5-1,TRBJ1-2,.
TGTGCCAGCAGCTTTCAAGCGGGAGCGACACCGGCCGGACTGGGGACCCAGTACTTC,CASSFQAGATPAGLGTQYF,.,TRBV5-4,TRBJ2-5,TRBD2
TGCGCCAGCAGTCACAATCTTAGCGGGGGGATTAATGAGCAGTTCTTC,CASSHNLSGGINEQFF,.,TRBV23-1,TRBJ2-1,TRBD2
TGTGCCAGCAGTCCCCAGGGAAGGGGATTAGACACTGAAGCTTTCTTT,CASSPQGRGLDTEAFF,.,TRBV6-4,TRBJ1-1,.
TGTGCCAGCAGCCCGAGGGTGGATCAGCCCCAGCATTTT,CASSPRVDQPQHF,few,TRBV7-9,TRBJ1-5,.
TGCGCCAGCAGCCCCGACAGGGGGCGAGGGACTGAAGCTTTCTTT,CASSPDRGRGTEAFF,.,TRBV5-1,TRBJ1-1,TRBD1
TGTGCCAGCTCACCACCGGAGTGGAACTATGGCTACACCTTC,CASSPPEWNYGYTF,.,TRBV18,TRBJ1-2,.
TGTGCCAGCAGCCTAAGGGACAGAGCGAACACCGGGGAGCTGTTTTTT,CASSLRDRANTGELFF,.,TRBV7-6,TRBJ2-2,TRBD1
TGTGCCAGCAGGCGGGATGACAACTATGGCTACACCTTC,CASRRDDNYGYTF,few,TRBV6-5,TRBJ1-2,.
TGTGCCAGCAGCTCCCGGGACAGGGAGAGTGGAGCTTTCTTT,CASSSRDRESGAFF,.,TRBV5-6,TRBJ1-1,TRBD1
TGTGCCAGCATCCTCAATAGGGGGGACAGTGAGCAGTTCTTC,CASILNRGDSEQFF,many,TRBV7-3,TRBJ2-1,.